This is a list of T cell receptor beta chains from one sample in a study of identical twins. TCRdb redid the calling of the 5' RACE reads with MiXCR, one entry per CDR3 protein. The table lists 350,000 to 500,000 distinct CDR3 sequences, 18% of them singletons. The source material was naive T cells sorted from blood. These receptors all come from a man in his forties or fifties in good health. The CDR3 runs from the conserved cysteine through the conserved F or W. The D gene is left open where the match is weak. A clone size is listed for some rows: how often the clone was seen (once, few, many), or a class if it is expanded.

TRBJ2-7,few,NA,TRBV29-1,TGCAGCGTTCGAGCAGCGTCCTCCTACGAGCAGTACTTC,CSVRAASSYEQYF
TRBJ1-1,many,NA,TRBV10-2,TGCGCCAGCAACTCGGGGCGGGGGAACACTGAAGCTTTCTTT,CASNSGRGNTEAFF
TRBJ2-5,many,TRBD1,TRBV12-3/TRBV12-4,TGTGCCAGCAGTCGACAGGGGGGTGAAGAGACCCAGTACTTC,CASSRQGGEETQYF
TRBJ1-6,NA,TRBD1,TRBV20-1,TGCAGCACCCCAGGGGGGAGCTCCTATAATTCACCCCTCCACTTT,CSTPGGSSYNSPLHF
TRBJ1-2,many,NA,TRBV5-1,TGCGCCAGCAGCTCCTCACTCTATGGCTACACCTTC,CASSSSLYGYTF
TRBJ2-1,many,TRBD2,TRBV4-3,TGCGCCAGCAGCCAAGGACTAGCCCTTGCCAATGAGCAGTTCTTC,CASSQGLALANEQFF
TRBJ2-2,many,NA,TRBV18,TGTGCCAGCTCACCAGGACTCAAAACCGGGGAGCTGTTTTTT,CASSPGLKTGELFF
TRBJ2-1,NA,NA,TRBV29-1,TGCAGCGTTAAGGGGGGGACAGGAGTTGGTGAGCAGTTCTTC,CSVKGGTGVGEQFF
TRBJ2-1,few,NA,TRBV20-1,TGCAGTGCTAGGGGATGGGGGGCCTCCTACAATGAGCAGTTCTTC,CSARGWGASYNEQFF
TRBJ1-5,NA,NA,TRBV12-3/TRBV12-4,TGTGCCAGCAGTTTAGCTGGGGCGCCGAGCAATCAGCCCCAGCATTTT,CASSLAGAPSNQPQHF
TRBJ1-1,NA,NA,TRBV6-1,TGTGCCAGCAAGGAGGTCAGTGACACTGAAGCTTTCTTT,CASKEVSDTEAFF
TRBJ2-5,few,NA,TRBV20-1,TGCAGTGCTAGATCCCGGAAACTTTACCAAGAGACCCAGTACTTC,CSARSRKLYQETQYF
TRBJ2-3,few,NA,TRBV18,TGTGCCAGCTCACACACTAGCACAGATACGCAGTATTTT,CASSHTSTDTQYF
TRBJ2-5,many,NA,TRBV12-3/TRBV12-4,TGTGCCAGCAGTTTAGCTGGGTGGGAGACCCAGTACTTC,CASSLAGWETQYF
TRBJ1-6,few,NA,TRBV20-1,TGCAGTGCTAGAGATCGGTCAAAGGGGAGTCTCGGTTCACCCCTCCACTTT,CSARDRSKGSLGSPLHF
TRBJ2-2,NA,NA,TRBV20-1,TGCAGTGCTAGGGGCGGGGCCGGGGACACCGGGGAGCTGTTTTTT,CSARGGAGDTGELFF
TRBJ2-5,many,NA,TRBV12-3/TRBV12-4,TGTGCCAGCACCCTACATAGTCAAGAGACCCAGTACTTC,CASTLHSQETQYF
TRBJ2-5,few,NA,TRBV20-1,TGCAGTGCTAGAGTCGGATGGGGGGAGACCCAGTACTTC,CSARVGWGETQYF
TRBJ2-7,few,NA,TRBV15,TGTGCCACCAGCAGAGATATCGGCCCTTACGAGCAGTACTTC,CATSRDIGPYEQYF
TRBJ1-2,few,TRBD1,TRBV5-1,TGCGCCAGCAGCTTCGGACAGGGTTCTATGAGCTACACCTTC,CASSFGQGSMSYTF
TRBJ2-3,few,NA,TRBV6-5,TGTGCCAGCAGTTACTCTCGGGTTACCATAACAGATACGCAGTATTTT,CASSYSRVTITDTQYF
TRBJ2-7,NA,TRBD1,TRBV5-1,TGCGCCAGCAGCCCCCTCATAGGCGGACAGGACGAGCAGTACTTC,CASSPLIGGQDEQYF
TRBJ1-6,many,NA,TRBV4-3,TGCGCCAGCAGCCAAGACGACGGTATCTCACCCCTCCACTTT,CASSQDDGISPLHF
TRBJ2-2,many,NA,TRBV5-4,TGTGCCAGCAGCTCCCCCTCAGGGTTTTTTTCCGGGGAGCTGTTTTTT,CASSSPSGFFSGELFF
TRBJ2-1,many,NA,TRBV12-3/TRBV12-4,TGTGCCAGCAGTTTAACCCAGCGGATGCACAATGAGCAGTTCTTC,CASSLTQRMHNEQFF
TRBJ2-7,few,TRBD1,TRBV20-1,TGCAGTGCTCCTTACAGGGACAGCTACGAGCAGTACTTC,CSAPYRDSYEQYF
TRBJ2-1,few,TRBD2,TRBV20-1,TGCAGTGCTTTACTAGCGGGAAGAACAAATGAGCAGTTCTTC,CSALLAGRTNEQFF
TRBJ2-5,few,NA,TRBV7-8,TGTGCCAGCAGCTTAGCGGGGGGTATAGAGACCCAGTACTTC,CASSLAGGIETQYF
TRBJ2-1,many,NA,TRBV4-2,TGTGCCAGCAGCCAAGATCTAGGTAGAAGCGACAATGAGCAGTTCTTC,CASSQDLGRSDNEQFF
TRBJ2-7,few,TRBD2,TRBV20-1,TGCAGACCCGGGAGGTACGAGCAGTACTTC,CRPGRYEQYF
TRBJ2-7,few,TRBD1,TRBV7-9,TGTGCCAGCAGCTTCACAGGGGGCGTGGTGGGGGAGCAGTACTTC,CASSFTGGVVGEQYF
TRBJ2-7,NA,NA,TRBV5-1,TGCGCCAGCAGCTACGGGGACATCGCCTACGAGCAGTACTTC,CASSYGDIAYEQYF
TRBJ2-1,NA,TRBD1,TRBV7-9,TGTGCCAGCAGCATAGGACAGGGCAATGAGCAGTTCTTC,CASSIGQGNEQFF
TRBJ1-1,many,NA,TRBV7-9,TGTGCCAGCAACCCGAATGGGGGCACTGAAGCTTTCTTT,CASNPNGGTEAFF
TRBJ1-2,many,TRBD1,TRBV5-1,TGCGCCAGCAGCTTGGCCTTCGGGACAGCCCCTACTGGCTACACCTTC,CASSLAFGTAPTGYTF
TRBJ2-1,NA,TRBD1,TRBV9,TGTGCCAGCAGCGCCCGGACCGGGACAGGGTTCAATGAGCAGTTCTTC,CASSARTGTGFNEQFF
TRBJ2-1,NA,TRBD1,TRBV20-1,TGCAGTGCAAGACAGGGATTCCAGTTCTTC,CSARQGFQFF
TRBJ2-3,few,NA,TRBV20-1,TGCAGTGCTAGGAGGGCGATTGATACGCAGTATTTT,CSARRAIDTQYF
TRBJ2-5,NA,NA,TRBV20-1,TGCAGTGGGTGGAGGGGTACCAGGAGACAAGAGACCCAGTACTTC,CSGWRGTRRQETQYF
TRBJ2-3,few,NA,TRBV4-3,TGCGCCAGCAGCCAAGAACCGGGGTCCGATACGCAGTATTTT,CASSQEPGSDTQYF
TRBJ2-5,NA,TRBD2,TRBV12-3/TRBV12-4,TGTGCCAGCAGTTCCGCTGGGCGGGGGGGTGTAGAGACCCAGTACTTC,CASSSAGRGGVETQYF
TRBJ2-2,many,NA,TRBV4-1,TGCGCCAGCAGCCAAGATAAAATGGCCGGGGAGCTGTTTTTT,CASSQDKMAGELFF
TRBJ2-1,NA,NA,TRBV7-3,TGTGCCAGCAGCTCAAGCGGAACTAACTACAATGAGCAGTTCTTC,CASSSSGTNYNEQFF
TRBJ1-3,many,NA,TRBV6-2/TRBV6-3,TGTGCCGCAGATTCTGGAAACACCATATATTTT,CAADSGNTIYF
TRBJ2-2,NA,NA,TRBV6-1,TGTGCCAGCAGTGAAATTTGGTGGGCAGGCTCTGTCGGGGAGCTGTTTTTT,CASSEIWWAGSVGELFF
TRBJ2-3,NA,NA,TRBV6-1,TGTGCCAGCAGCGGAGTACGGGATACAGATACGCAGTATTTT,CASSGVRDTDTQYF
TRBJ2-3,few,TRBD2,TRBV24-1,TGTGCCACCAGTGATTGGGGACTAGCGGGATTACCCGATACGCAGTATTTT,CATSDWGLAGLPDTQYF
TRBJ2-7,NA,TRBD1,TRBV5-6,TGTGCCAGCAGCCAACCTTGGACAGGGGCGGCGTACGAGCAGTACTTC,CASSQPWTGAAYEQYF
TRBJ1-2,NA,TRBD1,TRBV12-3/TRBV12-4,TGTGCCAGCAGTAGGTCCGGGACAGGGTCGTATGGCTACACCTTC,CASSRSGTGSYGYTF
TRBJ2-3,NA,NA,TRBV10-3,TGTGCCATCAAGCAAGAACACGGGAGTACAGATACGCAGTATTTT,CAIKQEHGSTDTQYF
TRBJ2-5,NA,NA,TRBV7-2,TGTGCCAGCAGCTTCGCGCGGATCCAAGAGACCCAGTACTTC,CASSFARIQETQYF
TRBJ1-6,few,TRBD1,TRBV5-1,TGCGCCAGCAGGACAGGGACTAATTCACCCCTCCACTTT,CASRTGTNSPLHF
TRBJ2-2,many,TRBD2,TRBV15,TGTGCCACCAGCAGCCCAGCGGGGGGCCTAGCCGGGGAGCTGTTTTTT,CATSSPAGGLAGELFF
TRBJ1-5,many,NA,TRBV6-2/TRBV6-3,TGTGCCAGCAGTTACGTAGAGCAACGCGGGGGGCCGGGTCAGCCCCAGCATTTT,CASSYVEQRGGPGQPQHF